What follows describes a single TCR beta chain. No antigen is known for it. TCRdb redid the calling of the 5' RACE reads with MiXCR, one entry per CDR3 protein. Of 1.5 million to 2 million distinct CDR3 sequences listed, about 32% are singletons. The data are from a study of identical twins. General study results and limits: Where out-of-frame alpha sequences were twin-shared, they showed excess low generation probability. Monozygotic twin pairs showed more out-of-frame TCR alpha sharing than models estimated.

This CDR3 spans 15 amino acids. In germline, CDR1 is LNHDA, CDR2 SQIVND (reference sequence). V gave up 4 bases and J gave up 3 bases; unmatched junction bases: 6. Sequencing input: cord blood. The source is a newborn girl in good health. The V and J genes are TRBV19 and TRBJ2-1; 7 bases are shared with TRBD2. DNA of the CDR3: TGTGCCAGTAGTAGGGGGACTACCATCTACAATGAGCAGTTCTTC. Translating gives CASSRGTTIYNEQFF.